A selection of T cell receptor beta chains follows, all from one sample in a study. TCRdb passed the 5' RACE reads through MiXCR, listing each CDR3 protein once. The sample consists of tens of thousands of distinct CDR3 sequences, 26% of them appearing once. Sequencing used tumor-infiltrating Tregs sorted from the breast tumor. These receptors were taken from a female donor with breast cancer. Each CDR3 is given with its conserved first and last residue. Fields, in order: D gene, clone size, V gene, J gene, CDR3 DNA, CDR3 protein. The D gene is left open where the match is weak. Not every row has a clone size; where given, it reads once, few, many or a size class.

NA,once,TRBV19,TRBJ1-1,TGTGCCAGTAGGGCCCATAATAGCCAAAAGAAAACTTTCTTT,CASRAHNSQKKTFF
TRBD2,few,TRBV20-1,TRBJ2-7,TGCAGTGCTAGATTACCGGGACTAGCGGGGGGCGAGCAGTACTTC,CSARLPGLAGGEQYF
NA,NA,TRBV5-6,TRBJ1-1,TGTGCCAGCAGCTTGTTGGTCGGTCAGGGGAACACTGAAGCTTTCTTT,CASSLLVGQGNTEAFF
TRBD1,many,TRBV6-5,TRBJ1-1,TGTGCCAGCAGTAACCAACAGGGGGCCAGAGCTTTCTTT,CASSNQQGARAFF
TRBD2,many,TRBV5-4,TRBJ2-3,TGTGCCAGCAGCTTCAGCGGGAGGATAACAGATACGCAGTATTTT,CASSFSGRITDTQYF
NA,few,TRBV5-1,TRBJ2-7,TGCGCCAGCAGCCGCGACATTAACGGCGAGCAGTACTTC,CASSRDINGEQYF
NA,NA,TRBV5-1,TRBJ2-3,TGCGCCAGCAGCTTAGGACAGTCTTTGGCAGATACGCAGTATTTT,CASSLGQSLADTQYF
TRBD2,few,TRBV4-1,TRBJ2-7,TGCGCCAGCAGCCGAGGCCTGAGCGGGAAGTTTCACGAGCAGTACTTC,CASSRGLSGKFHEQYF
NA,few,TRBV20-1,TRBJ1-1,TGCATGGTGGGTTTGGGAAACACTGAAGCTTTCTTT,CMVGLGNTEAFF
TRBD2,few,TRBV30,TRBJ2-3,TGTGCCTGGAGCGGCACTAGCGGGGTAGATACGCAGTATTTT,CAWSGTSGVDTQYF
TRBD2,few,TRBV6-2/TRBV6-3,TRBJ2-1,TGTGCCAGCAGTCCCAGGCGGGAGGTGTCCTACAATGAGCAGTTCTTC,CASSPRREVSYNEQFF
TRBD1,once,TRBV7-9,TRBJ1-4,TGTGCCAGCAGCGAACAGGGGCAAACTAATGAAAAACTGTCTTTT,CASSEQGQTNEKLSF
NA,NA,TRBV29-1,TRBJ1-2,TGCAGCGTTGTGCCCCGAGACTATGGCTACACCTTC,CSVVPRDYGYTF
NA,NA,TRBV6-6,TRBJ1-2,TGTGCCAGCAGTTACTCGGACCGATCCTATGGCTACACCTTC,CASSYSDRSYGYTF
TRBD1,NA,TRBV5-1,TRBJ1-6,TGCGCCAGCAGCTCGGGACAGGATAATTCACCCCTCCACTTT,CASSSGQDNSPLHF
NA,once,TRBV20-1,TRBJ1-2,TGCAGTGCTACCACGGGGGCGGGCGGCTACACCTTC,CSATTGAGGYTF
NA,once,TRBV15,TRBJ2-1,TGTGCCACCAGCAGAGACGTACAGACTTACAATGAGCAGTTCTTC,CATSRDVQTYNEQFF
TRBD1,NA,TRBV6-2/TRBV6-3,TRBJ1-5,TGTGCCAGCAACCAGGGGGCTCGCAATCAGCCCCAGCATTTT,CASNQGARNQPQHF
TRBD1,NA,TRBV9,TRBJ2-5,TGTGCCAGCAGCGTAGCTACAACAGGGGGAGGCCAAGAGACCCAGTACTTC,CASSVATTGGGQETQYF
NA,few,TRBV29-1,TRBJ1-1,TGCAGCGTTCTGCAGGGAATGTTCACTGAAGCTTTCTTT,CSVLQGMFTEAFF
TRBD1,few,TRBV5-1,TRBJ2-1,TGCGCCAGCAGCTTGGCAGGGGGGACAGGGGGCATCTACAATGAGCAGTTCTTC,CASSLAGGTGGIYNEQFF
NA,NA,TRBV5-1,TRBJ2-5,TGCGCCGGCAGCTTAGGGGGGCAAGAGACCCAGTACTTC,CAGSLGGQETQYF
TRBD2,NA,TRBV18,TRBJ2-3,TGTGCCAGCTCACCAGCCGTAGCGGGAAGGCGGGATACGCAGTATTTT,CASSPAVAGRRDTQYF
NA,NA,TRBV7-3,TRBJ2-7,TGTGCCAGCAGTGAAGGTTCCGGAGCCGGGGCCAGGACGTACTTC,CASSEGSGAGARTYF
NA,NA,TRBV5-1,TRBJ2-6,TGCGCCAGCAGCTCTCAGGGGTCTGGGGCCAACGTCCTGACTTTC,CASSSQGSGANVLTF
TRBD2,few,TRBV7-2,TRBJ2-3,TGTGCCAGCAGCTTACGGACTAGCGGGCGGGATACGCAGTATTTT,CASSLRTSGRDTQYF
TRBD1,NA,TRBV20-1,TRBJ1-4,TGTAGTGCTGAAGTCCTCGGGACAGGTTCTAATGAAAAACTGTTTTTT,CSAEVLGTGSNEKLFF
TRBD2,few,TRBV7-3,TRBJ2-3,TGTGCCAGCAGCTTAACGTTAGCGGGAGGTGTCACAGATACGCAGTATTTT,CASSLTLAGGVTDTQYF
TRBD2,once,TRBV9,TRBJ2-1,TGTGCCAGCAGCGCGGGACTAGCGGGAGTGGGGGAGCAGTTCTTC,CASSAGLAGVGEQFF
NA,NA,TRBV2,TRBJ2-7,TGTGCAGCCGGGCCCTCCTCCTACGAGCAGTACTTC,CAAGPSSYEQYF
TRBD1,few,TRBV4-2,TRBJ2-7,TGTGCCAGCAGCCAAACCACCGGGACAGGGAGGAACGAGCAGTACTTC,CASSQTTGTGRNEQYF
NA,few,TRBV10-3,TRBJ1-5,TGTGCCATCAGTCGGGACATGAGCAATCAGCCCCAGCATTTT,CAISRDMSNQPQHF
TRBD1,NA,TRBV30,TRBJ2-7,TGTGCCTGGCGGGACAGAGGTTACGAGCAGTACTTC,CAWRDRGYEQYF
NA,medium-sized,TRBV20-1,TRBJ2-3,TGCAGTGCTAGAGCTCTGCCGGGGGTGGATACGCAGTATTTT,CSARALPGVDTQYF
NA,few,TRBV9,TRBJ2-2,TGTGCCAGCAGCGTAGGAAGGGGTACCGGGGAGCTGTTTTTT,CASSVGRGTGELFF
NA,NA,TRBV7-2,TRBJ1-5,TGTGCCAGCAGCTTATCCGGTGGCAATCAGCCCCAGCATTTT,CASSLSGGNQPQHF
NA,NA,TRBV5-4,TRBJ1-1,TGTGCCAGCAGAATGGACAGTTTGGGCACTGAAGCTTTCTTT,CASRMDSLGTEAFF
NA,many,TRBV30,TRBJ2-1,TGTGCCTGGAGTGTATCCATGAACAATGAGCAGTTCTTC,CAWSVSMNNEQFF
NA,many,TRBV7-2,TRBJ1-4,TGTGCCAGCAGCCCGAACAGGGCAACTAATGAAAAACTGTTTTTT,CASSPNRATNEKLFF
TRBD1,NA,TRBV2,TRBJ2-3,TGTGCCAGCGGGACAGGATCTAGCACAGATACGCAGTATTTT,CASGTGSSTDTQYF